This T cell receptor (beta chain) originates from a study of PD-1 blockade in classical Hodgkin lymphoma. The time point: cycle 4 day 1 (C4D1), after five to seven weeks of nivolumab. The patients all showed relapse after autologous stem cell transplantation, while their brentuximab vedotin exposure varied. The study recorded best responses of complete response, partial response or progressive disease. Points on this clone: As yet, its antigen is unknown.

Sequencing was performed with immunoSEQ multiplex PCR; in TCRdb, only in-frame clones are kept and a portion is missing. This table has 45,000 to 55,000 clones, 65% to 80% appearing once. The CDR3 consists of 12 residues. J was trimmed by 4 bases and V by 9 bases; bases with no gene match: 5. Per the germline V gene, CDR1 is LNHDA and CDR2 is SQIVND (reference sequence). Whole-study results and caveats: While CD8+ TCR diversity did not rise significantly by C4D1, CD4+ TCR diversity did. Relapsed/refractory patients reportedly had lower baseline diversity than newly diagnosed patients. Those achieving complete response showed baseline diversity like newly diagnosed patients.

The source is a human donor with classical Hodgkin lymphoma. The chain joins TRBV19 to TRBJ2-5; 7 nucleotides match TRBD1. The material sequenced was peripheral blood mononuclear cells (PBMCs), taken before the fourth cycle of nivolumab. CDR3 sequence (DNA): TGTGCCAGCGGGGACAGCCGAGAGACCCAGTACTTC. This codes for CASGDSRETQYF.